This TCR beta chain was identified in a study of T cell responses to AZD1222 COVID-19 vaccine. This clone was observed at least ten times. Repertoires were generated with immunoSEQ multiplex PCR, while TCRdb's copy carries only in-frame clones and drops some. This table holds 110,000 or so clones, 82% found once. The sequence was obtained from an adult in good health. Sequenced material: peripheral blood, taken on day 0 of AZD1222 vaccination.

The chain's CDR3 is CASSQDNREINTEAFF. CDR3 DNA sequence: TGCGCCAGCAGCCAAGATAATCGCGAAATAAACACTGAAGCTTTCTTT. The chain is built from TRBV4-3 and TRBJ1-1; D not certain. V was trimmed by 0 bases and J by 2 bases, leaving 13 bases between them. Per the germline V gene, CDR1 is LGHNA and CDR2 is YSLEER. The CDR3 spans 16 residues.